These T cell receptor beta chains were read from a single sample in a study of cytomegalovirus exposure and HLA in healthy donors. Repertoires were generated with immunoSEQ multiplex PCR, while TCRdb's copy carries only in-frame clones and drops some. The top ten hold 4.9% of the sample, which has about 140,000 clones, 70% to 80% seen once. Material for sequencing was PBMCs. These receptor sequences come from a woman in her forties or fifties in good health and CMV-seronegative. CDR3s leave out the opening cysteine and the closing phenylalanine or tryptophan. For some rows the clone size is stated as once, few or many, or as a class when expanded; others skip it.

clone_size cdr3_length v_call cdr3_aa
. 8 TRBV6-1 ASSAGEQF
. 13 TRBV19 ASIQTGGRGQPQH
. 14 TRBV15 ATSRVLGSLIYGYT
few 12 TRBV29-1 SAARTGTSYEQY
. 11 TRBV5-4 ASRPRAVNEQF
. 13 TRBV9 ASSPTGSSDHEQY
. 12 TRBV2 ASSDRASNYGYT
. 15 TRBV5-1 ASSPTLNRGRNYGYT
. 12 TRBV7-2 ASSPPDGSQPQH
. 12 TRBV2 ASSGDGGNYGYT
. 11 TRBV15 ATSTGGRDTQY
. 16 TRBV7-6 ASSSQPKGTGASYEQY
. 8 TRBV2 ASRTVEQF
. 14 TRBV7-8 ASNLRSALNTGELF
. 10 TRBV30 AWSDGGYGYT
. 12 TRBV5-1 ASSLGGRKETQY
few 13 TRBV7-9 SSSLETGAAYEQY
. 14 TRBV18 ASSPPWTGAWNTQY
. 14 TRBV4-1 ASTANPDTSNQPQH
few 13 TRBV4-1 ASSQDAYGNYGYT
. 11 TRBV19 ASSVDRGDTIY
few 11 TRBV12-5 ASGTDRNTEAF
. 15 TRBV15 ATSILTGTGRINEQF
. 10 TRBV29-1 SVETVWTEAF
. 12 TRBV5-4 ASSPREEGTEAF
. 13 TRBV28 ASSRLARANEKLF
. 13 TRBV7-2 ASSLDRTLSYEQY
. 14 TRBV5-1 ASSRGLGRGDYEQY
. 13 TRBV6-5 ASSYSSGGTDTQY
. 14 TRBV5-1 ASSLERTGPSDTQY
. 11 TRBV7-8 ASSSRTNEKLF
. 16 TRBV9 ASSVDPGTASLLDTQY
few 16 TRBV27 ASSVPLGLAGGTYEQY
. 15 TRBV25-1 ASSEYVGVSYNSPLH
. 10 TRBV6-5 ASMGGNEKLF
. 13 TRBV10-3 AIRDDRGSTDTQY
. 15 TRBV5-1 ASSLRQYVGRTLGYT
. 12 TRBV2 ASSERTSSYGYT
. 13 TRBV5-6 ASTWALNSYNEQF
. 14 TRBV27 ASSFLGGRLNTEAF
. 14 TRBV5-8 ASSSMGGSGNQPQH
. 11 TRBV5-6 ASRASGGGRAF
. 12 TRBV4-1 ASSQKRGNTEAF
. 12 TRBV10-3 AISADKSSYEQY
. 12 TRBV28 ASSPAVGNSPLH
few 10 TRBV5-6 ASRQGAREQF
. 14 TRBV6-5 ASSYSDRGGNYEQY
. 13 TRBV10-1 ASSPSGTVNSPLH
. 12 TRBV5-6 ASSLPERYNEQF
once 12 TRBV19 ASRGTGAYNEQF
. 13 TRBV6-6 ASSYSGGSGDGYT
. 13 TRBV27 ASSLMRLGNEKLF
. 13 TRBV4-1 ASSQVQGSRTEAF